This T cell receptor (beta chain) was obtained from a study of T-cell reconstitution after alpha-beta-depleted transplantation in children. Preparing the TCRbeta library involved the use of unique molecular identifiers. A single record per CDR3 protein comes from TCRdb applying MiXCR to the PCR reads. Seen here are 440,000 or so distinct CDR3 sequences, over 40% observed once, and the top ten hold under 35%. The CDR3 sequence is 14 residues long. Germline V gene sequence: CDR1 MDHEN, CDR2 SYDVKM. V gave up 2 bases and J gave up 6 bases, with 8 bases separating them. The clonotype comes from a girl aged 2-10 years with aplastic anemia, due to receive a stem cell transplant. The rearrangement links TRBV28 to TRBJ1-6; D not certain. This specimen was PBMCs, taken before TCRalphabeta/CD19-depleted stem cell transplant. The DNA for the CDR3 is TGTGCCAGCAGTTTAAGTAGGATTAATTCACCCCTCCACTTT. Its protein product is CASSLSRINSPLHF.